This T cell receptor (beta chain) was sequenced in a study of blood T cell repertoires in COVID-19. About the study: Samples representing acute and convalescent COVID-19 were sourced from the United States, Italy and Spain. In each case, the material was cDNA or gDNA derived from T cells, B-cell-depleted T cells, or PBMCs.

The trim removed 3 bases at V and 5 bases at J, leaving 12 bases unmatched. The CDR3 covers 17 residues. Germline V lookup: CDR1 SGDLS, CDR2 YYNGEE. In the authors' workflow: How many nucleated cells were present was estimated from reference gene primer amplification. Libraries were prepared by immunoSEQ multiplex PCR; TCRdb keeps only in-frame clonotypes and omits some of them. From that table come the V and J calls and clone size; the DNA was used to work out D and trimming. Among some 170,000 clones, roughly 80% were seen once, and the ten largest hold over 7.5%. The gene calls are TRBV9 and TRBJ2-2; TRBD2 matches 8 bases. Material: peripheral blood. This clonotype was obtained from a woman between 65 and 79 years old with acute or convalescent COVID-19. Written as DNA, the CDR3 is TGTGCCAGCAGCGCCTCCGCAACTAGCGGCCTTACCGGGGAGCTGTTTTTT. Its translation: CASSASATSGLTGELFF. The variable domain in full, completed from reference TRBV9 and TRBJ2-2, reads DSGVTQTPKHLITATGQRVTLRCSPRSGDLSVYWYQQSLDQGLQFLIQYYNGEERAKGNILERFSAQQFPDLHSELNLSSLELGDSALYFCASSASATSGLTGELFFGEGSRLTVL.